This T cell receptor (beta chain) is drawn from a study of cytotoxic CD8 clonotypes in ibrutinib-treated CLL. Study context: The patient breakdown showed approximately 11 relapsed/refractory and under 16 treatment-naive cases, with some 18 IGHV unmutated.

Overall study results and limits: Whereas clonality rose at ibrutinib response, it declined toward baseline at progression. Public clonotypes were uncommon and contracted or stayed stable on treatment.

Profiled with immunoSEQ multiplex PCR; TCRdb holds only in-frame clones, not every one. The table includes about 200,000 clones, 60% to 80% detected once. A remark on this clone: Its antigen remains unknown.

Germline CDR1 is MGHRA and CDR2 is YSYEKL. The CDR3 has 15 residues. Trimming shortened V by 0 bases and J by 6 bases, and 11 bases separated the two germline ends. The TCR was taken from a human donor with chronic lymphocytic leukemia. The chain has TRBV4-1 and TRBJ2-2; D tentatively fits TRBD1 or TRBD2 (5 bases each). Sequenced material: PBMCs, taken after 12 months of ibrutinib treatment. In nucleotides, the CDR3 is TGCGCCAGCAGCCAAGAACAGGCTAGCTCCGGGGAGCTGTTTTTT. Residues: CASSQEQASSGELFF.